This TCR beta chain was identified during a study of blood T cell repertoires in COVID-19. The method was immunoSEQ multiplex PCR; TCRdb's version includes in-frame clones alone and lacks a portion of them. Among 300,000 to 400,000 clones listed, 87% were seen once. The germline CDR1 and CDR2 sequences are SGHTA and FQGNSA. Deletions cut 1 base from V and 4 bases from J, with 10 bases between. The length of the CDR3 is 15 residues. The clonotype was recovered from a woman aged 45-59 years who had recovered from COVID-19. The chain combines TRBV7-2 with TRBJ2-2; D gene uncertain. What was sequenced was peripheral blood. CDR3 DNA: TGTGCCAGCAGCTTAGATCCGCGAGGCACCGGGGAGCTGTTTTTT. This sequence encodes CASSLDPRGTGELFF.